What follows are 32 T cell receptor beta chains derived from one specimen sequenced in a study of OX40 agonist ivuxolimab in advanced cancers. Repertoires were generated with immunoSEQ multiplex PCR, while TCRdb's copy carries only in-frame clones and drops some. The sample yields tens of thousands of clones, 80% to 90% seen once. The specimen comprised CD4+ or CD8+ T cells sorted from blood, sampled in a trial of the OX40 agonist ivuxolimab. These receptors were obtained from an adult with an advanced solid tumor such as melanoma, head and neck, liver or kidney cancer.

This chain joins TRBV6-5 and TRBJ2-3; D may be TRBD2 (6 bases). There are 16 residues in the CDR3. Per the germline V gene, CDR1 is MNHEY and CDR2 is SVGAGI. V dropped 0 bases and J dropped 2 bases, with 12 bases sitting between them. The CDR3 DNA reads as TGTGCCAGCAGTTACTCGATTCGCGGGGCCACAGATACGCAGTATTTT. Encoded protein: CASSYSIRGATDTQYF.

The chain couples TRBV7-2 to TRBJ1-1; D gene ambiguous. This CDR3 has 16 amino acids. Germline CDR1 and CDR2: SGHTA and FQGNSA. V was clipped by 6 bases and J by 0 bases, with 17 bases between them. CDR3 coding DNA: TGTGCCAGCAGATCAACCAGGACGGAATTGAACACTGAAGCTTTCTTT. Residues: CASRSTRTELNTEAFF.

The chain couples TRBV7-8 to TRBJ2-2; 10 nucleotides line up with TRBD2. V lost 5 bases and J lost 5; bases outside the gene matches: 8. The CDR3 is 16 amino acids. The germline V gene has CDR1 SGHVS and CDR2 FQNEAQ. CDR3 in DNA: TGTGCCAGCAGCCTACAGCGGGGGGGCCGTACCGGGGAGCTGTTTTTT. It yields the protein CASSLQRGGRTGELFF.

The J gene is TRBJ1-5, the V gene TRBV4-1; D perhaps matches TRBD1 (5 bases). CDR3 length: 14 amino acids. V was cut by 1 base and J by 4 bases, with 8 bases left in between. Germline V CDR1 and CDR2: MGHRA, YSYEKL. CDR3 protein: CASSQVQANQPQHF. CDR3 DNA: TGCGCCAGCAGCCAAGTACAGGCTAATCAGCCCCAGCATTTT.

The V call is TRBV5-1, the J call TRBJ1-2, with 7 nucleotides matching TRBD1. The CDR3 runs 14 residues. Trimming cost V 1 base and J 3 bases; bases outside gene matches: 3. CDR1 SGHRS and CDR2 YFSETQ come from the germline V gene. CDR3 coding DNA: TGCGCCAGCAGCTTGAGGACAGGCGACTATGGCTACACCTTC. Encoded protein: CASSLRTGDYGYTF.

The rearrangement uses TRBV29-1 and TRBJ1-2, with TRBD1 identical over 12 bases. CDR3 length equals 13 residues. The ends lost 6 bases at V and 6 bases at J; junction bases unmatched: 5. The germline V gene encodes CDR1 SQVTM and CDR2 ANQGSEA. CDR3 sequence: CSVGTGGRDGYTF. CDR3 DNA: TGCAGCGTAGGGACAGGGGGCCGAGATGGCTACACCTTC.

The chain combines TRBV5-6 with TRBJ1-4; D gene uncertain. The CDR3 runs 16 residues. Trimming shortened V by 0 bases and J by 4 bases, and 13 bases separated the two germline ends. The germline V gene has CDR1 SGHDT and CDR2 YYEEEE. The CDR3, as DNA: TGTGCCAGCAGCTTGGAACCCCCGGCTCGTAATGAAAAACTGTTTTTT. This translates into CASSLEPPARNEKLFF. Full variable domain (remainder filled in from reference TRBV5-6 and TRBJ1-4): DAGVTQSPTHLIKTRGQQVTLRCSPKSGHDTVSWYQQALGQGPQFIFQYYEEEERQRGNFPDRFSGHQFPNYSSELNVNALLLGDSALYLCASSLEPPARNEKLFFGSGTQLSVL.

The chain recombines TRBV6-5 with TRBJ1-5, with unresolved D. CDR3 length: 14 amino acids. Trimming took off 2 bases at V and 2 bases at J, with 7 bases between the two ends. From germline, CDR1 is MNHEY and CDR2 SVGAGI. The CDR3 is CASSYGWGNQPQHF. CDR3 DNA sequence: TGTGCCAGCAGTTACGGCTGGGGCAATCAGCCCCAGCATTTT.

The rearrangement joins TRBV30 to TRBJ1-3; D may be TRBD1 (5 bases). V was pared by 4 bases and J by 0 bases, with 13 bases between. The CDR3 has 15 amino acids. Germline values: CDR1 GTSNPN, CDR2 SVGIG (reference sequence). The CDR3 loop reads CAWNSRALSGNTIYF. CDR3 coding DNA: TGTGCCTGGAACTCCAGGGCCCTCTCTGGAAACACCATATATTTT.

The rearrangement joins TRBV11-2 to TRBJ1-4; tentatively, D is TRBD1 (5 bases). V was cut by 5 bases and J by 7 bases, with 17 bases left in between. The CDR3 consists of 15 residues. The V gene's germline CDR1 is SGHAT and CDR2 FQNNGV. In DNA form, the CDR3 reads TGTGCCAGCAGCGCCCGACAGCCCGTGGGTGAAAAACTGTTTTTT. Its translation: CASSARQPVGEKLFF.

This chain joins TRBV11-2 and TRBJ1-2; D is ambiguous. Germline V gene sequence: CDR1 SGHAT, CDR2 FQNNGV. This CDR3 is built from 15 residues. V was cut by 0 bases and J by 1 base, with 9 bases left in between. Here the CDR3 DNA reads TGTGCCAGCAGCTTAGATAGGTCATTTAACTATGGCTACACCTTC. Translating it yields CASSLDRSFNYGYTF.

About this clone: At one end the junction does not follow the germline gene, possibly because of a read error. The chain's CDR3 is CASSLGKGSLSFF. The CDR3 region has the DNA TGTGCCAGCAGCTTAGGGAAGGGGAGCCTTAGCTTCTTC. The genes are TRBV7-2 and TRBJ1-2; D might be TRBD1 (5 bases). The CDR3 runs to 13 residues. Germline values: CDR1 SGHTA, CDR2 FQGNSA.

The rearrangement links TRBV27 to TRBJ2-7; 12 nucleotides line up with TRBD2. The germline gives CDR1 MNHEY, CDR2 SMNVEV (reference sequence). The CDR3 spans 16 residues. V shed 5 bases, J shed 6 bases, and the junction held 11 bases outside the gene matches. This CDR3 is CASSLRLAGARGEQYF. The CDR3 DNA reads TGTGCCAGCAGTCTTAGACTAGCGGGAGCGAGAGGCGAGCAGTACTTC.

Of note for this clone: Lacking the conserved final phenylalanine or tryptophan, this CDR3 likely reflects a read error. The chain recombines TRBV28 with TRBJ1-1, with 9 bases lining up with TRBD1. Trimming cost V 6 bases and J 5 bases; bases outside gene matches: 10. Germline V lookup: CDR1 MDHEN, CDR2 SYDVKM. The CDR3 has 15 residues. The chain's CDR3 is CASSIFPGTGTEAFL. CDR3 DNA: TGTGCCAGCAGCATTTTTCCCGGGACAGGGACTGAAGCTTTCCTT.

In DNA form, the CDR3 reads TGTGCCAGCAGCTGGGGCAACAATGAGCAGTTCTTC. It codes for CASSWGNNEQFF. The chain has TRBV11-3 and TRBJ2-1; D perhaps matches TRBD1 (5 bases). CDR1 and CDR2 from the germline V gene are SGHNT and YENEEA. The CDR3 sequence is 12 residues long. With 4 bases removed from V and 5 bases from J, the gap between germline ends came to 6 bases.

As for this clone: The sample contains more than one DNA sequence encoding this CDR3. This chain joins TRBV5-1 and TRBJ2-3, with D possibly being TRBD1 (5 bases). CDR3 size: 15 residues. From germline, CDR1 is SGHRS and CDR2 YFSETQ. The germline V and J ends were trimmed by 0 bases and 0 bases, with 8 bases remaining between them. The CDR3 region is CASSLVGQSTDTQYF. DNA for the CDR3: TGCGCCAGCAGCTTGGTGGGGCAAAGCACAGATACGCAGTATTTT.

The V and J genes are TRBV5-4 and TRBJ2-3; 10 bases are a match to TRBD2. The CDR3 is made up of 15 amino acids. Germline lookup yields CDR1 SGHNT and CDR2 YYREEE (reference sequence). V lost 0 bases and J lost 7; bases outside the gene matches: 5. This chain's CDR3 is CASSLVLAGAHTQYF. The DNA of the CDR3 is TGTGCCAGCAGCTTGGTGCTAGCGGGAGCCCATACGCAGTATTTT.

This chain links TRBV5-1 with TRBJ2-5; the match to TRBD1 covers 7 bases. Trimming cost V 4 bases and J 4 bases; bases outside gene matches: 7. This CDR3 is built from 14 residues. Germline V gene lookup returns CDR1 SGHRS and CDR2 YFSETQ. In DNA, the CDR3 is TGCGCCAGCAGCGGCCAAGGGGGCGGAGAGACCCAGTACTTC. Translated, it gives CASSGQGGGETQYF. Complete variable domain (other parts from reference TRBV5-1 and TRBJ2-5): KAGVTQTPRYLIKTRGQQVTLSCSPISGHRSVSWYQQTPGQGLQFLFEYFSETQRNKGNFPGRFSGRQFSNSRSEMNVSTLELGDSALYLCASSGQGGGETQYFGPGTRLLVL.

This rearrangement joins TRBV14 to TRBJ2-3; 8 bases fit TRBD2. Germline V gene data show CDR1 as SGHDN and CDR2 as FVKESK. J lost 3 bases, V lost 4 bases, and 12 bases had no gene match. The CDR3 covers 17 residues. The DNA for the CDR3 is TGTGCCAGCAGCCCCAACGGGGGGGGGTTTGGAACAGATACGCAGTATTTT. It yields the protein CASSPNGGGFGTDTQYF.

The chain carries TRBV2 and TRBJ1-2; unclear D gene. The V gene lost 2 bases and the J gene lost 4 bases, with 14 bases spanning the gap. The CDR3 consists of 15 residues. Germline V lookup: CDR1 SNHLY, CDR2 FYNNEI. For the CDR3, the DNA is TGTGCCAGCAGTGAAAGTCAAACAGAAACCTATGGCTACACCTTC. This translates into CASSESQTETYGYTF.

This chain joins TRBV28 and TRBJ2-1, with 9 bases aligning to TRBD2. This CDR3 is 16 amino acids long. The V gene end was trimmed by 3 bases and the J gene end by 6 bases; junction bases not matched to a gene: 9. CDR1 is MDHEN and CDR2 is SYDVKM in the germline V gene. The CDR3 protein is CASSLLAGGPINEQFF. DNA of the CDR3: TGTGCCAGCAGTTTGCTGGCGGGGGGGCCCATCAATGAGCAGTTCTTC.

The V gene is TRBV30, the J gene TRBJ1-1, with D maybe TRBD1 (6 bases). V gave up 3 bases and J gave up 4 bases, with 9 bases separating them. The CDR3 extends over 12 amino acids. The germline V gene encodes CDR1 GTSNPN and CDR2 SVGIG (reference sequence). The CDR3: CAWSYRVTEAFF. The CDR3 bases are TGTGCCTGGAGCTACAGGGTCACTGAAGCTTTCTTT.

This sequence joins TRBV18 and TRBJ2-5; D gene unclear. V was cut by 5 bases and J by 5 bases, with 12 bases left in between. The CDR3 is 13 amino acids. Germline loops: CDR1 KGHSH, CDR2 LQKENI. The CDR3, as DNA: TGTGCCAGCTCAAGAGACTCGGCGGAGACCCAGTACTTC. Residues: CASSRDSAETQYF.

The chain employs TRBV11-2 and TRBJ2-7, with TRBD2 identical over 8 bases. V dropped 5 bases and J dropped 1; count of bases not matched to a gene: 7. CDR3 size: 15 residues. Germline CDR1 reads SGHAT; CDR2 reads FQNNGV. The CDR3 DNA is TGTGCCAGCAGCCCCGGCGGGGGGAGGTCCTACGAGCAGTACTTC. The encoded protein is CASSPGGGRSYEQYF.

The rearrangement joins TRBV13 to TRBJ1-1; tentatively, D is TRBD1 (5 bases). Germline CDR1 reads PRHDT; CDR2 reads FYEKMQ (reference sequence). The CDR3 totals 14 residues. V gave up 2 bases and J gave up 5 bases, with 12 bases separating them. CDR3 protein: CASSLWQRQTEAFF. CDR3 bases: TGTGCCAGCAGCTTATGGCAGCGACAGACTGAAGCTTTCTTT.

This clone came up a few times. J is TRBJ1-1 and V is TRBV14; TRBD1 aligns across 7 bases. Germline CDR1 reads SGHDN; CDR2 reads FVKESK. There are 14 residues in the CDR3. V shed 4 bases, J shed 4 bases, and the junction held 6 bases outside the gene matches. The CDR3: CASSRPGGGTEAFF. The CDR3 coding sequence is TGTGCCAGCAGCCGGCCAGGGGGAGGCACTGAAGCTTTCTTT.

The chain uses TRBV30 and TRBJ2-7, with 7 nucleotides matching TRBD2. The V and J ends lost 4 bases and 2 bases, in that order; junction bases with no gene match: 2. The germline CDR1 and CDR2 sequences are GTSNPN and SVGIG (reference sequence). CDR3 length equals 12 residues. CDR3 nucleotide sequence: TGTGCCTGGACTAGCGGAACCTACGAGCAGTACTTC. Amino acids: CAWTSGTYEQYF.

The V and J genes are TRBV21-1 and TRBJ2-5; no check of the table's D call, TRBD2, against the DNA was made. TRBV21-1 is a pseudogene. This CDR3 contains 17 residues. The CDR3 is CASSTLGTSGRGETQYF. The CDR3, as DNA: TGTGCCAGCAGCACCCTTGGGACTAGCGGGAGAGGAGAGACCCAGTACTTC.

The chain joins TRBV30 to TRBJ2-5; perhaps TRBD2 as D (6 bases). The length of the CDR3 is 13 residues. Trimming shortened V by 3 bases and J by 4 bases, and 12 bases separated the two germline ends. Looked up from germline, CDR1 is GTSNPN and CDR2 is SVGIG (reference sequence). The CDR3 DNA is TGTGCCTGGAGCCGCGGGACTTTAGAGACCCAGTACTTC. Protein: CAWSRGTLETQYF.

The chain links TRBV7-9 to TRBJ2-5; 8 bases align to TRBD2. The ends lost 5 bases at V and 5 bases at J; junction bases unmatched: 4. CDR1 is SEHNR, CDR2 FQNEAQ, per germline (reference sequence). The CDR3 has 13 residues. The CDR3 spells CASSPTSGETQYF. The DNA for the CDR3 is TGTGCCAGCAGCCCTACTAGCGGCGAGACCCAGTACTTC.

J is TRBJ2-5 and V is TRBV10-1; 12 nucleotides line up with TRBD1. V shed 6 bases, J shed 4 bases, and the junction held 6 bases outside the gene matches. CDR3 length: 15 residues. Germline CDR1 WNHNN, CDR2 SYGVQD (reference sequence). The CDR3 region is CASSPGQGAVETQYF. The CDR3 DNA follows: TGCGCCAGCAGCCCGGGACAGGGGGCCGTAGAGACCCAGTACTTC.

J is TRBJ2-1 and V is TRBV9; either TRBD1 or TRBD2 may supply D (6 bases each). Trimming left V 0 bases short and J 9 bases short, with 16 bases between. The CDR3 loop spans 15 amino acids. In germline, CDR1 is SGDLS, CDR2 YYNGEE. CDR3 sequence: CASSVEGGRRAEQFF. The CDR3 DNA reads as TGTGCCAGCAGCGTAGAAGGGGGGCGCCGCGCTGAGCAGTTCTTC.